This T cell receptor beta chain was captured by sequencing in a study of T cells in Graves' hyperthyroidism and ophthalmopathy. TCR beta CDR3 regions were amplified from RNA transcripts. In the first-round RT-PCR of the TCR CDR3, the HTBI primer set was used. In TCRdb, the multiplex PCR reads were re-called with MiXCR into one record per CDR3 protein. The repertoire holds hundreds of thousands of distinct CDR3 sequences, with 20% as singletons. The receptor comes from a man in his forties or fifties with Graves' ophthalmopathy. Sequencing used blood.

In DNA, the CDR3 is TGCAGCGCAAGAGACGGGGCAATGAACACTGAAGCTTTCTTT. Translating gives CSARDGAMNTEAFF. This chain links TRBV29-1 with TRBJ1-1, with D maybe TRBD1 (5 bases). The V and J ends lost 7 bases and 0 bases respectively, with 15 bases between them. Germline V gene sequence: CDR1 SQVTM, CDR2 ANQGSEA. This CDR3 comprises 14 residues. The full variable domain, with the rest looked up from reference TRBV29-1 and TRBJ1-1, is SAVISQKPSRDICQRGTSLTIQCQVDSQVTMMFWYRQQPGQSLTLIATANQGSEATYESGFVIDKFPISRPNLTFSTLTVSNMSPEDSSIYLCSARDGAMNTEAFFGQGTRLTVV.